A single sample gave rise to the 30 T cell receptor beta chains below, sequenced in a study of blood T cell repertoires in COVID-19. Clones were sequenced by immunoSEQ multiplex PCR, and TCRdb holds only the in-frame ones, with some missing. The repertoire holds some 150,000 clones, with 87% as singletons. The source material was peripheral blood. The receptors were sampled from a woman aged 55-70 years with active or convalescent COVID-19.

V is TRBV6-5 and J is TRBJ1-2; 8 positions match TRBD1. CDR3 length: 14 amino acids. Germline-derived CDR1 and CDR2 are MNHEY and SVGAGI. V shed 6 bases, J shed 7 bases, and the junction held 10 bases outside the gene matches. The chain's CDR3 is CASRNVQGALGYTF. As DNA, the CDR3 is TGTGCCAGCAGAAACGTCCAGGGGGCGCTTGGCTACACCTTC.

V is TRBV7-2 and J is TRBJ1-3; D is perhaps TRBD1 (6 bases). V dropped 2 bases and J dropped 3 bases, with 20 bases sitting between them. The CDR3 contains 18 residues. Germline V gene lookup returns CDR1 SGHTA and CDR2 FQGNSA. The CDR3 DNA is TGTGCCAGCAGCTTAAGACGGGGCTCCAGGGGAGATGGAAACACCATATATTTT. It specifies CASSLRRGSRGDGNTIYF.

The CDR3 sequence: CASSTGTGNYEQYF. For the CDR3, the DNA is TGTGCCAGTAGTACCGGGACAGGAAACTACGAGCAGTACTTC. This chain links TRBV19 with TRBJ2-7, with 8 positions matching TRBD1. With 4 bases clipped from V and 3 bases from J, the junction kept 5 bases outside the gene matches. Germline assignment: CDR1 LNHDA and CDR2 SQIVND (reference sequence). The CDR3 spans 14 residues.

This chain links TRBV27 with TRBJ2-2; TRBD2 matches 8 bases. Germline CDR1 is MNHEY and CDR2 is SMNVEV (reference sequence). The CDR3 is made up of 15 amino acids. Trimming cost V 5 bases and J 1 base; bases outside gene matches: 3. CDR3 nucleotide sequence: TGTGCCAGCAGTGATCTAGCGGGGAACACCGGGGAGCTGTTTTTT. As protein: CASSDLAGNTGELFF.

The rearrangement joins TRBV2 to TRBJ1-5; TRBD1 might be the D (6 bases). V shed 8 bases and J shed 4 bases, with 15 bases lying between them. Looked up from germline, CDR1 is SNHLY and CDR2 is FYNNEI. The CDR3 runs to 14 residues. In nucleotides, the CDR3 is TGTGCCAGCCGAGAGGGACAAATTAATCAGCCCCAGCATTTT. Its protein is CASREGQINQPQHF.

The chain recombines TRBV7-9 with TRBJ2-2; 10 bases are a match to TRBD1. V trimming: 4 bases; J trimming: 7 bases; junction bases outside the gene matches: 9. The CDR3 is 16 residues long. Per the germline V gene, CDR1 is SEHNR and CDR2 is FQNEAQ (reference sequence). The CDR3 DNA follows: TGTGCCAGCAGCTCTCCCGGGACAGGGGTAGGCGGGGAGCTGTTTTTT. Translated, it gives CASSSPGTGVGGELFF.

CDR3 loop: CASSPTSGWTLGNEQFF. In nucleotides, the CDR3 is TGTGCCAGTAGTCCTACTAGCGGATGGACCCTAGGCAATGAGCAGTTCTTC. The genes are TRBV19 and TRBJ2-1, with 8 bases identical to TRBD2. The CDR3 totals 17 residues. J gave up 6 bases and V 5 bases, and 15 bases lay outside the gene matches. The germline V gene encodes CDR1 LNHDA and CDR2 SQIVND (reference sequence).

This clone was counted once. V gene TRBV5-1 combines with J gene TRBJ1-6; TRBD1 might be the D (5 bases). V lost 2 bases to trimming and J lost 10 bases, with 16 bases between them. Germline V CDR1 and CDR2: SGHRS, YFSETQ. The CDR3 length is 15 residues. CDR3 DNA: TGCGCCAGCAGCTTTTCCAGGGAATTAAACTCACCCCTCCACTTT. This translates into CASSFSRELNSPLHF.

The CDR3 DNA reads TGTGCCAGCAGCCTTAGGGGGGGGGACTACAATGAGCAGTTCTTC. Translated: CASSLRGGDYNEQFF. This chain uses TRBV11-2 with TRBJ2-1; tentatively, D is TRBD2 (7 bases). Germline CDR1 SGHAT, CDR2 FQNNGV. Trimming stripped 5 bases from V and 3 bases from J, with 14 bases between. This CDR3 has 15 amino acids. Using reference TRBV11-2 and TRBJ2-1 for the parts outside the CDR3, the full variable domain is EAGVAQSPRYKIIEKRQSVAFWCNPISGHATLYWYQQILGQGPKLLIQFQNNGVVDDSQLPKDRFSAERLKGVDSTLKIQPAKLEDSAVYLCASSLRGGDYNEQFFGPGTRLTVL.

The CDR3 protein is CASSQYTGWKGTEAFF. In nucleotides, the CDR3 is TGCGCCAGCAGCCAATATACAGGGTGGAAGGGGACTGAAGCTTTCTTT. The V call is TRBV4-3, the J call TRBJ1-1; tentative D call: TRBD1 (6 bases). Trimming removed 2 bases from V and 5 bases from J, with 18 bases in between. This CDR3 region has 16 residues. Germline lookup yields CDR1 LGHNA and CDR2 YSLEER.

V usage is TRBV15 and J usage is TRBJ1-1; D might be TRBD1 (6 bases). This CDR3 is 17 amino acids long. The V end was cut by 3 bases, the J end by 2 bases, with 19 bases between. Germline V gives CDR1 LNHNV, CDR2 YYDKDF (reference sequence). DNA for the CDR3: TGTGCCACCAGCAGGGCGACAGGCAGTCTAATAAACACTGAAGCTTTCTTT. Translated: CATSRATGSLINTEAFF.

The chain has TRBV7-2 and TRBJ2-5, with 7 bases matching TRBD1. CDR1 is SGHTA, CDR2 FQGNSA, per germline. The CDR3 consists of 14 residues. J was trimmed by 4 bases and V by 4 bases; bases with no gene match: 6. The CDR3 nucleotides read TGTGCCAGCAGCTCGCGACAGGGCACAGAGACCCAGTACTTC. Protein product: CASSSRQGTETQYF.

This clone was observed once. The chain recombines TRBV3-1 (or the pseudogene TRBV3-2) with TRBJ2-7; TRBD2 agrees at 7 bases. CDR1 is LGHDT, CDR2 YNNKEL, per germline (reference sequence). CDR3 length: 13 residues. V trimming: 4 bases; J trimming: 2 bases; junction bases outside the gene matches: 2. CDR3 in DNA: TGTGCCAGCAGCCGGACTAGTGCCTACGAGCAGTACTTC. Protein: CASSRTSAYEQYF.

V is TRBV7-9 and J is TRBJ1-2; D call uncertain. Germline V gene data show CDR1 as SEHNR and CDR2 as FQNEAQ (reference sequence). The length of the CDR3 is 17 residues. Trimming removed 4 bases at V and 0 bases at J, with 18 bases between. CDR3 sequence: CASSSAVLEIANYGYTF. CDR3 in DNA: TGTGCCAGCAGCTCGGCGGTCCTGGAGATAGCTAACTATGGCTACACCTTC.

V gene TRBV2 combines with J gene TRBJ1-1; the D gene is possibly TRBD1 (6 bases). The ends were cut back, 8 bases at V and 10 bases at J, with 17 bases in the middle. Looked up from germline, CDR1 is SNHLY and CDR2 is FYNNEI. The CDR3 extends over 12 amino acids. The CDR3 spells CASGQGSVVAFF. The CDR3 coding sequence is TGTGCCAGCGGTCAGGGGAGTGTTGTAGCTTTCTTT.

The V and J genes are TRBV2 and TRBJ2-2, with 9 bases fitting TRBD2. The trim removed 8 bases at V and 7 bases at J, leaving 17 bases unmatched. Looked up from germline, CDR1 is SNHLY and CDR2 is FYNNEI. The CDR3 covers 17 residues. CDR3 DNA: TGTGCCAGCGGAACGGACCCGGCGGGGGGGCGAAGCGGGGAGCTGTTTTTT. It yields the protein CASGTDPAGGRSGELFF.

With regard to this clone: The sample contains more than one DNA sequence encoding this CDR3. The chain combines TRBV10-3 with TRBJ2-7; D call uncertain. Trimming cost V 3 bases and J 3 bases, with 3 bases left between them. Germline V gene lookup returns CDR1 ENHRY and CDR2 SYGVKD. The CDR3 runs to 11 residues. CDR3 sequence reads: CAISDSYEQYF. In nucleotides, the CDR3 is TGTGCCATCAGTGATAGCTACGAGCAGTACTTC.

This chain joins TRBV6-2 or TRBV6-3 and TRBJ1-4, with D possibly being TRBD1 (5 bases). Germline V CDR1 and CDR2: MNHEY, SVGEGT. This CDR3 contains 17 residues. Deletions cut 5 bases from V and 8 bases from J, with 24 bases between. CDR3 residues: CASSRRLDSTRGEKLFF. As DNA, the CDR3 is TGTGCCAGCAGTCGCAGACTCGACAGCACCCGTGGGGAAAAACTGTTTTTT.

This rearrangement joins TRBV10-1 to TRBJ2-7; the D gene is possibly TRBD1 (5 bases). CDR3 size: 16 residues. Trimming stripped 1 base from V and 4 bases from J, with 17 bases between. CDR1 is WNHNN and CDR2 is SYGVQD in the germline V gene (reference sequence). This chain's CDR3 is CASSEWPGYRGYEQYF. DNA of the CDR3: TGCGCCAGCAGTGAGTGGCCAGGGTATAGGGGTTACGAGCAGTACTTC.

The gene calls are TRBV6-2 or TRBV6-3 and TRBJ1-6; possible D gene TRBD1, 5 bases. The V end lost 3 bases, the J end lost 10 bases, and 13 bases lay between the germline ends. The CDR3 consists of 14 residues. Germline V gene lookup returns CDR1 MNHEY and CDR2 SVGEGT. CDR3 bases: TGTGCCAGCAGTTATTTTTCCGGACACTCACCCCTCCACTTT. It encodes CASSYFSGHSPLHF.

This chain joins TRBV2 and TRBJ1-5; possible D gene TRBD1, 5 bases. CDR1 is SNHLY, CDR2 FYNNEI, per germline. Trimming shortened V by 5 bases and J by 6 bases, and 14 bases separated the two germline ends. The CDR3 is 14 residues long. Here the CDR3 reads CASSRTAGGQPQHF. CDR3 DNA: TGTGCCAGCAGTCGGACCGCCGGGGGTCAGCCCCAGCATTTT.

The CDR3 DNA is TGTGCCAGCAGTTACACGGGACAGTCTAATGAAAAACTGTTTTTT. This encodes CASSYTGQSNEKLFF. The chain employs TRBV6-2 or TRBV6-3 and TRBJ1-4; TRBD1 matches at 7 bases. The CDR3 sequence is 15 residues long. V was clipped by 2 bases and J by 3 bases; unmatched bases: 3. Germline CDR1 and CDR2: MNHEY and SVGEGT.

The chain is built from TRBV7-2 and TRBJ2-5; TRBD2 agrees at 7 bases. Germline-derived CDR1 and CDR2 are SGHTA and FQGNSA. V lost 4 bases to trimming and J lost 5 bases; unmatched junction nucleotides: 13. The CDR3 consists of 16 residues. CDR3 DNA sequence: TGTGCCAGCAGCTCCCAAGTGGGGGGGTCAGGGGAGACCCAGTACTTC. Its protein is CASSSQVGGSGETQYF.

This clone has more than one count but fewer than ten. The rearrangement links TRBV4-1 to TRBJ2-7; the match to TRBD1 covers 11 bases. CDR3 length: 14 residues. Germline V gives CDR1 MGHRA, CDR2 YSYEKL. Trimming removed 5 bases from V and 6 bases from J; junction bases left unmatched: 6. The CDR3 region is CASSKGQGAGEQYF. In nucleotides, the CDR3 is TGCGCCAGCAGCAAAGGACAGGGGGCGGGCGAGCAGTACTTC.

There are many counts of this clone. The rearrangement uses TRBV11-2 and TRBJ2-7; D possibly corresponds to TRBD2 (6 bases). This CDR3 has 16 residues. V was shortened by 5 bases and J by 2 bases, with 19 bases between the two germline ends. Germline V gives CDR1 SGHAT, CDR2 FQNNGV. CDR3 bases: TGTGCCAGCAGCCCGGAGGGAGGCGCCCTCACCTACGAGCAGTACTTC. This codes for CASSPEGGALTYEQYF.

CDR3 amino acids: CASGFGGEDYGYTF. In nucleotides, the CDR3 is TGTGCTAGTGGTTTCGGGGGAGAGGACTATGGCTACACCTTC. The chain has TRBV12-5 and TRBJ1-2; possibly TRBD1 for D (5 bases). The ends were cut back, 3 bases at V and 3 bases at J, with 11 bases in the middle. CDR3 length equals 14 residues. Germline V lookup: CDR1 LGHNT, CDR2 FRNRAP.

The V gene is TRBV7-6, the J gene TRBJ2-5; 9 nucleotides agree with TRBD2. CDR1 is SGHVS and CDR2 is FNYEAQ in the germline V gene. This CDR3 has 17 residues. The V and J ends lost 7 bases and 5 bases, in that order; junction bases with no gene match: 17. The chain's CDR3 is CASNPYVGGGAGETQYF. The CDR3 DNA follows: TGTGCCAGCAACCCCTACGTTGGCGGGGGGGCTGGGGAGACCCAGTACTTC.

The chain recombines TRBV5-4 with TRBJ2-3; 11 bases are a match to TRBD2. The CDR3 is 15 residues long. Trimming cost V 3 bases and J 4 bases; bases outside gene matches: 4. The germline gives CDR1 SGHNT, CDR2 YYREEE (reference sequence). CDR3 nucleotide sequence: TGTGCCAGCAGCTCTAGCGGGGGGACCTCAGATACGCAGTATTTT. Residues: CASSSSGGTSDTQYF.

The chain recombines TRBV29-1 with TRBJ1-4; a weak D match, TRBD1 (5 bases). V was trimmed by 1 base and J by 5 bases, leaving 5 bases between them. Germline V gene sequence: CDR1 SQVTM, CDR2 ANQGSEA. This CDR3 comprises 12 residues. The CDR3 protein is CSVEGQNEKLFF. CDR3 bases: TGCAGCGTTGAAGGACAGAATGAAAAACTGTTTTTT.

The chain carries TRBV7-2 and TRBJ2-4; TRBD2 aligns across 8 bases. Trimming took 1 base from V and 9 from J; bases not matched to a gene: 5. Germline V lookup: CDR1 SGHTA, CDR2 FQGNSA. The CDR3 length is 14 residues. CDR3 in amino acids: CASSLVSGESIQYF. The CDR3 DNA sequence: TGTGCCAGCAGCTTAGTTAGCGGGGAAAGCATTCAGTACTTC.